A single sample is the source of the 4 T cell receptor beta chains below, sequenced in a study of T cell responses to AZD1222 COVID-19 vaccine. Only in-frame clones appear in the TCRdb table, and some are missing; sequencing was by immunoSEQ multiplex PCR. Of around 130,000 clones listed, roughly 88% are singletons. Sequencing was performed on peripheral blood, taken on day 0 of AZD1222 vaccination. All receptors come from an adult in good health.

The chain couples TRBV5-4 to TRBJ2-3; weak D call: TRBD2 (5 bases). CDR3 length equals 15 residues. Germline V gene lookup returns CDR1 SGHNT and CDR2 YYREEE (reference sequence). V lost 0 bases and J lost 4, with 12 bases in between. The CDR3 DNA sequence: TGTGCCAGCAGCTTGGAAGCGGTAGGAGCAGATACGCAGTATTTT. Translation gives CASSLEAVGADTQYF.

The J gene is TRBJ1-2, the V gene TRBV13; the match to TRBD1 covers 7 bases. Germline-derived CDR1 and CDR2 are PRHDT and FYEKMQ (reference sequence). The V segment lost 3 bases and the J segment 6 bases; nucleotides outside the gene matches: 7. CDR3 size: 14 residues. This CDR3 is CASSFGIGGNGYTF. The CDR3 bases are TGTGCCAGCAGCTTCGGCATAGGGGGCAATGGCTACACCTTC.

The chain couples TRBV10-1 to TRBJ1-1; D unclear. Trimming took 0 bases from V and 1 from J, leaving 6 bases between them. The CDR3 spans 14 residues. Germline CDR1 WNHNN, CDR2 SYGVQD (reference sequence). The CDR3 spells CASSESRQNTEAFF. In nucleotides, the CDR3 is TGCGCCAGCAGTGAGTCGCGGCAGAACACTGAAGCTTTCTTT.

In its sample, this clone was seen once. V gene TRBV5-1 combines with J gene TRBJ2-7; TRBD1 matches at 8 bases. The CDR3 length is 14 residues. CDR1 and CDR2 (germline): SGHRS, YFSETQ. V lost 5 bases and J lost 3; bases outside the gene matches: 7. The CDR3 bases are TGCGCCAGCAGACTCCAGGGGGCAATCTACGAGCAGTACTTC. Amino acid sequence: CASRLQGAIYEQYF. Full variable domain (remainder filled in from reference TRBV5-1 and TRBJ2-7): KAGVTQTPRYLIKTRGQQVTLSCSPISGHRSVSWYQQTPGQGLQFLFEYFSETQRNKGNFPGRFSGRQFSNSRSEMNVSTLELGDSALYLCASRLQGAIYEQYFGPGTRLTVT.